This T cell receptor (beta chain) came from a study of CXCR3-negative and CXCR3-positive naive CD8 T cells. General study points: TRBV-TRBJ usage was similar across naive CXCR3 subsets but distinct in memory cells. Naive subsets did not differ in surface CD5, and TRB CDR3 properties served to infer TCR strength. Much lower diversity was found in memory CD8+ cells, while both naive subsets had comparably high diversity. Compared with CXCR3-negative naive cells, CXCR3-positive naive cells showed more hydrophobic TRB CDR3s.

CDR3 size: 16 residues. The TRB cDNA libraries were prepared by 5' RACE with UMI labels. One entry per CDR3 protein, without DNA, is what TCRdb gives after re-calling the 5' RACE reads. The sample data list about 120,000 distinct CDR3 sequences. Details on this clonotype: Its antigen is undetermined.

All CD8+ T cell subsets were sorted in triplicate at around 330,000 cells each. The chain has TRBV12-3 or TRBV12-4 and TRBJ2-1; there is no DNA to check the TCRdb D call of TRBD1. The clonotype was recovered from a human donor in good health. Some clones in this sample may be carry-over from other donors' samples. Sequenced: naive CXCR3+ CD8+ T cells from blood. Noted subset: CD45RO-CCR7+CD27+CD95- naive CD8+ T cells expressing CXCR3 (TNR3+). The CDR3 loop is CASSVPGTGTYNEQFF.